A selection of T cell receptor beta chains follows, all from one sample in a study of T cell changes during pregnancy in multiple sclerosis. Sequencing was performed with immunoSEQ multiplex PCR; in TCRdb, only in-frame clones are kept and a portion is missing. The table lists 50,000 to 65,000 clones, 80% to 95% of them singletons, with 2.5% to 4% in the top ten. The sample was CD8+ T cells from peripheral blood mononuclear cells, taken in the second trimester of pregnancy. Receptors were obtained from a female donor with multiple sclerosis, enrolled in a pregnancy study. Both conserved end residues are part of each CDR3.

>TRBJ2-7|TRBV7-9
CASSPLGQGSYEQYF
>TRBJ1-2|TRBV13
CASSPANYGYTF
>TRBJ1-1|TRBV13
CASSQQADEAFF
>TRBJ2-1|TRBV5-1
CASRTWPQRGNEQFF
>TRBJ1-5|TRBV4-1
CASSLRTGNSNQPQHF
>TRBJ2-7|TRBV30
CAWSGPGNYEQYF
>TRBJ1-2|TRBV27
CASSLGRETGYTF
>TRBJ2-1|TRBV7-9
CASSPRGQGGNEQFF
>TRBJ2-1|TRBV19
CASQPGGYNEQFF
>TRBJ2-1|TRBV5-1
CASTGGGGYNEQFF
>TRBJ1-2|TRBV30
CAWSGDSPYSRGYTF
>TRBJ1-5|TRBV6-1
CASSVDLTVSPHQPQHF
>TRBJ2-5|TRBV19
CASSLAGVSKETQYF
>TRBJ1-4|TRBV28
CASSLQGRDEKLFF
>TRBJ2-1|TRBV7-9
CASIPPGGIAGEQFF
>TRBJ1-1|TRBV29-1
CSVDLNGGTEAFF
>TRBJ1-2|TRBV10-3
CAISEPGTGGVSNYGYTF
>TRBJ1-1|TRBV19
CASSMSRFTAMNTEAFF
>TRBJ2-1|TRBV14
CASNQVSGEQFF
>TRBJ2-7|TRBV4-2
CASSQAGTSGTYEQYF
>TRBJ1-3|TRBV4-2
CASSQETGTGGNTIYF
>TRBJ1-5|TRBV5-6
CASSPGTVGQPQHF
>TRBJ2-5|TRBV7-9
CASSLSGAGTQETQYF
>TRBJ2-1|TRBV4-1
CASSQGGIAASSYNEQFF
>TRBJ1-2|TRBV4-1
CASSLGRGGDGYTF
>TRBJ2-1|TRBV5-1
CASSGGGAYNEQFF
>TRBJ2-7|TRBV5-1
CASSFGTGSYEQYF
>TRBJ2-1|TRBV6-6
CASSYSAGNEQFF
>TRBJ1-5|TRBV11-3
CASSLGGDRDPPQHF
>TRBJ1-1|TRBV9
CASSAWTGRGTEAFF
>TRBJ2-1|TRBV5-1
CASTQSSGVYNEQFF
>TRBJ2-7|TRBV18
CASSPSGPTYEQYF
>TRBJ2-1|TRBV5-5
CASSLGTSGSSEQFF
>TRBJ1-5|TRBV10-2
CASSETLAGANQPQHF
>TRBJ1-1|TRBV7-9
CASSGLEAGQLNTEAFF
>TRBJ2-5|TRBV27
CASSTNAGGPQTQYF
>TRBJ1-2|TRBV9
CASSVVVKVRDWKDGYTF
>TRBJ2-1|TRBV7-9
CASSYLSGTSYNEQFF
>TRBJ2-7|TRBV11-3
CASSSVSGEQYF
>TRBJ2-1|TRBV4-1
CASSHTGWNEQFF
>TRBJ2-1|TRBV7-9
CASSLVGVEQFF
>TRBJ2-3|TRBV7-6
CASSLVWAGGATDTQYF
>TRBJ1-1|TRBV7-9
CASRETGAITEAFF
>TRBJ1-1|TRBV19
CASSMGGRTEAFF
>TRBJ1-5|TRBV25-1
CASSEPPPRGMTQPQHF